The text below deals with one T cell receptor (beta chain). Its antigen remains unidentified. Tumor libraries mostly used about 4.8 ug genomic DNA, two replicates each. Sequencing was performed with immunoSEQ multiplex PCR; in TCRdb, only in-frame clones are kept and a portion is missing. This table has 9,500 to 12,000 clones, approximately 52% appearing once. This record comes from a study of neoadjuvant anti-PD-1 for oral cavity cancer. The study, taken as a whole, reports: Each response group had just a few patients in TCR analyses. Post-treatment tumors with larger preexisting clones showed more shrinkage.

V was pared by 8 bases and J by 4 bases, with 14 bases between. The length of the CDR3 is 14 residues. Germline V lookup: CDR1 LNHDA, CDR2 SQIVND (reference sequence). The source is a person aged 40 to 85 with oral cavity squamous cell carcinoma. The J gene is TRBJ1-4, the V gene TRBV19, with D tentatively TRBD1 (6 bases). This sample comprised tumor tissue, obtained before nivolumab (anti-PD-1) treatment. CDR3 in amino acids: CASQHGTSNEKLFF. DNA for the CDR3: TGTGCCAGTCAGCATGGGACAAGTAATGAAAAACTGTTTTTT.